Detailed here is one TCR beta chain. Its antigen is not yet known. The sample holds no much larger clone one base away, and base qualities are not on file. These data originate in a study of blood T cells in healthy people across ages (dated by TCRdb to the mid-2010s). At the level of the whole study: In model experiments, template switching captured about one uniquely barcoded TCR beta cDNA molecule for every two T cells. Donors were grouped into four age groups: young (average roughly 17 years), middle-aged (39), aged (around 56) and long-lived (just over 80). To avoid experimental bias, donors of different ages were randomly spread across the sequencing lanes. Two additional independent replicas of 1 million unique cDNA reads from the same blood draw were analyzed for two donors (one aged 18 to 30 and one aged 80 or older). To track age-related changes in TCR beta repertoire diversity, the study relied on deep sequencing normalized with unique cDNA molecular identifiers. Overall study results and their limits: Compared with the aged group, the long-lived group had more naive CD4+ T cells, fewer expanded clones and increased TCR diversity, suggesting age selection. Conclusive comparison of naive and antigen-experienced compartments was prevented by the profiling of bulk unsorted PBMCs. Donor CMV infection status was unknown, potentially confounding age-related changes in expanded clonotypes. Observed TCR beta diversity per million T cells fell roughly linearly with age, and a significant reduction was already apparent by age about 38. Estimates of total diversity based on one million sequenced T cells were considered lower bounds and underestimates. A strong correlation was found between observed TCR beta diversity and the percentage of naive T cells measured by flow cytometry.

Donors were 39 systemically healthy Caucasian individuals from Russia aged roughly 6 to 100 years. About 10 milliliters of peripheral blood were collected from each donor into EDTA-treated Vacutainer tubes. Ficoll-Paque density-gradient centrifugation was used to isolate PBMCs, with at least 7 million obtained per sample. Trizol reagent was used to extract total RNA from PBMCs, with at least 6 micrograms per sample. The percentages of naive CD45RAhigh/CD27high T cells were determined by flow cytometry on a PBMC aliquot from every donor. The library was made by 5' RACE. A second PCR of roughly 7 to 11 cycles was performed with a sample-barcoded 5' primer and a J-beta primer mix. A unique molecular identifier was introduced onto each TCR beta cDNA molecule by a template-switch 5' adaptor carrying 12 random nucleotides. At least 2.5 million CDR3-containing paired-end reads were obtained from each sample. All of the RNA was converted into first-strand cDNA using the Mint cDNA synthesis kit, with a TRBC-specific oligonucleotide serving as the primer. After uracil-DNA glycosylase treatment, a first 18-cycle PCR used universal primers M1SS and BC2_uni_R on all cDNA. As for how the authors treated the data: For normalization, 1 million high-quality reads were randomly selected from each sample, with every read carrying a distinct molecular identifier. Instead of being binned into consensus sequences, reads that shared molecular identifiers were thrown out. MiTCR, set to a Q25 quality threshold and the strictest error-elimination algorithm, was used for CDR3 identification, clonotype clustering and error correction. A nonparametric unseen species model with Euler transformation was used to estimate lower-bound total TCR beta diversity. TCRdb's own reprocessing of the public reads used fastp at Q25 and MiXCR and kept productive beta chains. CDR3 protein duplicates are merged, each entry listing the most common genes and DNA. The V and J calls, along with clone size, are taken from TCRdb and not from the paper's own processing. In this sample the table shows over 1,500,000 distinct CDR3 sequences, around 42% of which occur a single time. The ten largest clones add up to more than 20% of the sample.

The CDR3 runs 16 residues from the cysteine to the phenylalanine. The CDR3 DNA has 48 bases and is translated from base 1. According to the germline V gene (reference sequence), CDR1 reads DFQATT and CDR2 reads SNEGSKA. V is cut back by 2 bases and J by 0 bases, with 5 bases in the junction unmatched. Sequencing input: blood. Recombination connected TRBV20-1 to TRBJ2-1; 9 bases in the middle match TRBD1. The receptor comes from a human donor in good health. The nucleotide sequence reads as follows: TGCAGTGCTAGAAAACAGGGGGCGAGCTCCTACAATGAGCAGTTCTTC. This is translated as CSARKQGASSYNEQFF.